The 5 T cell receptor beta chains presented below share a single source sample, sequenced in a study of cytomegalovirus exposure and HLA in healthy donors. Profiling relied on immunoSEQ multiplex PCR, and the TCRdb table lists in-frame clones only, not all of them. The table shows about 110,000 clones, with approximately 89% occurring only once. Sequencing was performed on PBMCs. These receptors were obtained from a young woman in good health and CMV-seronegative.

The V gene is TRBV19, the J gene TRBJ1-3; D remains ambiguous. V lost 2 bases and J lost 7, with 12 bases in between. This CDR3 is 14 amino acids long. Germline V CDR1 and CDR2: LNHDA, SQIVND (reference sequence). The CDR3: CASSISRGLNTIYF. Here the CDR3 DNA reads TGTGCCAGTAGTATATCCCGCGGACTGAACACCATATATTTT.

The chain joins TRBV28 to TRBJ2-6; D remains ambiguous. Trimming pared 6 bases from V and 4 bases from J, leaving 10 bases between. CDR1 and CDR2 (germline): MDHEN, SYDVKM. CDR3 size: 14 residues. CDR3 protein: CASRASGGANVLTF. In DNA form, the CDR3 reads TGTGCCAGCAGGGCCTCCGGGGGGGCCAACGTCCTGACTTTC.

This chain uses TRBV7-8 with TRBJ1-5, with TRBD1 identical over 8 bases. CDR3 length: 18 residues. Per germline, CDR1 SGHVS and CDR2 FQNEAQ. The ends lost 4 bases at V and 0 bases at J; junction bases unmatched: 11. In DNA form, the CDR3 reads TGTGCCAGCAGCTCCCCCGACAGGGGCCCTAATAGCAATCAGCCCCAGCATTTT. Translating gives CASSSPDRGPNSNQPQHF.

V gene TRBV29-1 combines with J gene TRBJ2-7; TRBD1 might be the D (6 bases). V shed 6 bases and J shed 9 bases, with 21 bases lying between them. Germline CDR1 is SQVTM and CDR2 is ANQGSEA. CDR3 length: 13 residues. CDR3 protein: CSVYSGTLIRQYF. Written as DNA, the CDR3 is TGCAGCGTATACTCCGGGACACTGATCCGGCAGTACTTC.

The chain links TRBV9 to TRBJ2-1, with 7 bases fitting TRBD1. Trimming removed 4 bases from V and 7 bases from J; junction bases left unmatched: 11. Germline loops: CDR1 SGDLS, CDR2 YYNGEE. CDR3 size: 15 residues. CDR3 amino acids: CASSLGTDLGNEQFF. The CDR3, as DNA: TGTGCCAGCAGCCTCGGGACAGACTTAGGGAATGAGCAGTTCTTC.